These 2 T cell receptor beta chains originate from one sample sequenced in a study of monozygotic twins with inflammatory bowel disease. TCRdb reprocessed the 5' RACE reads and stores each CDR3 protein as one record, lacking DNA. Listed are approximately 390,000 distinct CDR3 sequences; 2% to 3% falls within the top ten. Material: blood. These receptors all come from a human donor with ulcerative colitis or Crohn's disease, or a healthy co-twin of an affected twin (not recorded which).

J is TRBJ2-1 and V is TRBV19; the D call of TRBD1 rests on TCRdb alone, since no DNA is present to check it. CDR1 and CDR2 from the germline V gene are LNHDA and SQIVND (reference sequence). There are 15 residues in the CDR3. This CDR3 is CASRPWQTSYNEQFF. The entire variable domain, with the rest obtained from reference TRBV19 and TRBJ2-1, is as follows: DGGITQSPKYLFRKEGQNVTLSCEQNLNHDAMYWYRQDPGQGLRLIYYSQIVNDFQKGDIAEGYSVSREKKESFPLTVTSAQKNPTAFYLCASRPWQTSYNEQFFGPGTRLTVL.

This CDR3 is CASSPAPGDSYEQYF. The chain is built from TRBV18 and TRBJ2-7; the TRBD1 assignment by TCRdb is unverifiable without DNA. There are 15 residues in the CDR3. Looked up from germline, CDR1 is KGHSH and CDR2 is LQKENI.